These 28 T cell receptor beta chains share one sample of origin, sequenced in a study of blood T cell repertoires in COVID-19. Only in-frame clones appear in the TCRdb table, and some are missing; sequencing was by immunoSEQ multiplex PCR. The profile shows some 100,000 clones, approximately 90% of them singletons. The sequenced material came from peripheral blood. All receptors come from a woman aged 80 or over with active COVID-19.

V is TRBV28 and J is TRBJ2-7; the match to TRBD1 covers 8 bases. This CDR3 region has 14 residues. The ends lost 2 bases at V and 3 bases at J; junction bases unmatched: 3. The germline V gene encodes CDR1 MDHEN and CDR2 SYDVKM. The CDR3 loop is CASSLVTGGYEQYF. For the CDR3, the DNA is TGTGCCAGCAGTTTAGTCACAGGGGGCTACGAGCAGTACTTC.

The V and J genes are TRBV7-9 and TRBJ1-1; D is perhaps TRBD1 (5 bases). Trimming pared 1 base from V and 1 base from J, leaving 7 bases between. CDR3 length equals 14 residues. Germline V gene data show CDR1 as SEHNR and CDR2 as FQNEAQ (reference sequence). CDR3 sequence: CASSLGQSNTEAFF. As DNA, the CDR3 is TGTGCCAGCAGCTTAGGACAGTCGAACACTGAAGCTTTCTTT.

The V gene is TRBV7-2, the J gene TRBJ2-1, with D perhaps matching TRBD1 (5 bases). CDR1 SGHTA and CDR2 FQGNSA come from the germline V gene. The CDR3 contains 14 residues. V was trimmed by 4 bases and J by 2 bases, leaving 9 bases between them. For the CDR3, the DNA is TGTGCCAGCAGCTGGGGCTTGGCCTACAATGAGCAGTTCTTC. This gives the protein CASSWGLAYNEQFF.

This chain connects TRBV27 to TRBJ2-3; 12 nucleotides align to TRBD2. This CDR3 spans 16 amino acids. In germline, CDR1 is MNHEY, CDR2 SMNVEV (reference sequence). V was clipped by 3 bases and J by 4 bases; unmatched bases: 5. The CDR3 is CASSFGLAGGADTQYF. The CDR3 nucleotides are TGTGCCAGCAGTTTCGGGCTAGCGGGAGGGGCAGATACGCAGTATTTT.

The chain uses TRBV6-1 and TRBJ2-3; TRBD2 aligns across 9 bases. Trimming took 4 bases from V and 0 from J; bases not matched to a gene: 8. The CDR3 runs 17 residues. Germline V gene sequence: CDR1 MNHNS, CDR2 SASEGT. CDR3 coding DNA: TGTGCCAGCAGTGCCCGACCTAGCGGGACAAGCACAGATACGCAGTATTTT. Protein sequence: CASSARPSGTSTDTQYF.

The chain uses TRBV5-1 and TRBJ1-3, with TRBD1 matching over 7 bases. The CDR3 loop spans 14 amino acids. Trimming cost V 4 bases and J 2 bases; bases outside gene matches: 3. Looked up from germline, CDR1 is SGHRS and CDR2 is YFSETQ. As DNA, the CDR3 is TGCGCCAGCAGCCTCGACAGGGCTGGAAACACCATATATTTT. It specifies CASSLDRAGNTIYF.

V and J are TRBV29-1 and TRBJ2-1, with D unresolved. CDR3 size: 10 residues. The V gene lost 4 bases and the J gene lost 6 bases, with 4 bases spanning the gap. The germline V gene has CDR1 SQVTM and CDR2 ANQGSEA. The CDR3 here is CSVVSNEQFF. The CDR3 DNA reads as TGCAGCGTTGTCAGCAATGAGCAGTTCTTC.

The chain carries TRBV6-5 and TRBJ2-3; the match to TRBD2 covers 13 bases. The CDR3 consists of 16 residues. Germline CDR1 reads MNHEY; CDR2 reads SVGAGI. Trimming cost V 2 bases and J 2 bases; bases outside gene matches: 1. The CDR3 sequence: CASSYGLAGDTDTQYF. The CDR3 nucleotides are TGTGCCAGCAGTTACGGACTAGCGGGGGACACAGATACGCAGTATTTT.

The chain couples TRBV18 to TRBJ2-7, with D possibly matching TRBD2 (5 bases). The CDR3 spans 13 residues. With 5 bases removed from V and 1 base from J, the gap between germline ends came to 9 bases. Germline V gene lookup returns CDR1 KGHSH and CDR2 LQKENI. The DNA for the CDR3 is TGTGCCAGCTCAAACGGGAATTCCTACGAGCAGTACTTC. Its translation: CASSNGNSYEQYF.

This clone was seen more than once but under ten times. The rearrangement joins TRBV5-4 to TRBJ1-6; D unresolved. The CDR3 consists of 13 residues. Germline lookup yields CDR1 SGHNT and CDR2 YYREEE (reference sequence). V lost 5 bases and J 5 bases, leaving 8 bases between the germline ends. CDR3 nucleotides: TGTGCCAGCAGACCAGAGGATAATTCACCCCTCCACTTT. As protein: CASRPEDNSPLHF.

This clone was found once. The V gene is TRBV30, the J gene TRBJ1-2; no definite D call. This CDR3 is built from 14 residues. Germline V lookup: CDR1 GTSNPN, CDR2 SVGIG (reference sequence). The ends were cut back, 0 bases at V and 5 bases at J, with 13 bases in the middle. The CDR3 region has the DNA TGTGCCTGGAGTGTCCAACTGGGCTTATATGGCTACACCTTC. It specifies CAWSVQLGLYGYTF.

V gene TRBV10-2 combines with J gene TRBJ2-7, with 9 bases fitting TRBD1. The germline CDR1 and CDR2 sequences are WSHSY and SAAADI. Trimming cost V 7 bases and J 5 bases; bases outside gene matches: 12. CDR3 length: 15 residues. For the CDR3, the DNA is TGCGCCAGCAAGGGGACTAACAGGGGGCGGAACGAGCAGTACTTC. Translated: CASKGTNRGRNEQYF.

The V gene is TRBV11-2, the J gene TRBJ2-3, with 11 bases lining up with TRBD2. The length of the CDR3 is 14 residues. Germline V gene lookup returns CDR1 SGHAT and CDR2 FQNNGV. The V gene end was trimmed by 5 bases and the J gene end by 5 bases; junction bases not matched to a gene: 3. CDR3 nucleotide sequence: TGTGCCAGCAGCCTCGGACTAGCGGGAGATACGCAGTATTTT. Amino acids: CASSLGLAGDTQYF.

The chain joins TRBV28 to TRBJ2-3; weak D call: TRBD1 (6 bases). The V end was cut by 11 bases, the J end by 7 bases, with 16 bases between. Germline values: CDR1 MDHEN, CDR2 SYDVKM. The CDR3 consists of 12 residues. In nucleotides, the CDR3 is TGTGCCGGGGGCGGCCGGGGTCATACGCAGTATTTT. Translating gives CAGGGRGHTQYF.

The CDR3, as DNA: TGTGCCAGCAGTTACTCTCGAACTAGCGGCGCTACCTACGAGCAGTACTTC. This gives the protein CASSYSRTSGATYEQYF. The gene calls are TRBV6-2 or TRBV6-3 and TRBJ2-7, with 8 positions matching TRBD2. Germline lookup yields CDR1 MNHEY and CDR2 SVGEGT. The trim removed 0 bases at V and 2 bases at J, leaving 9 bases unmatched. The CDR3 is made up of 17 amino acids.

This clone was observed a few times. Other DNA sequences in the same sample also yield this CDR3. The V gene is TRBV7-3, the J gene TRBJ1-1, with D perhaps TRBD1 (5 bases). Trimming removed 4 bases from V and 1 base from J, with 7 bases in between. Germline CDR1 and CDR2: SGHTA and FQGTGA. CDR3 size: 13 residues. CDR3 DNA sequence: TGTGCCAGCAGCTCACAGGAGAACACTGAAGCTTTCTTT. Translating gives CASSSQENTEAFF.

This sequence joins TRBV20-1 and TRBJ2-1, with D perhaps matching TRBD2 (5 bases). Trimming stripped 3 bases from V and 6 bases from J, with 15 bases between. Germline lookup yields CDR1 DFQATT and CDR2 SNEGSKA (reference sequence). The CDR3 is made up of 14 amino acids. The CDR3 spells CSASDRTRANEQFF. DNA for the CDR3: TGCAGTGCTAGTGATAGAACTAGAGCCAATGAGCAGTTCTTC.

The chain carries TRBV4-2 and TRBJ2-1; the match to TRBD2 covers 12 bases. The CDR3 is 17 residues long. J was trimmed by 2 bases and V by 3 bases; bases with no gene match: 5. Looked up from germline, CDR1 is LGHNA and CDR2 is YNFKEQ. The CDR3 DNA follows: TGTGCCAGCAGCCAGGGGACTAGCGGGCCCGCCTACAATGAGCAGTTCTTC. It specifies CASSQGTSGPAYNEQFF.

The rearrangement joins TRBV6-2 or TRBV6-3 to TRBJ2-1; 9 bases line up with TRBD2. Germline loops: CDR1 MNHEY, CDR2 SVGEGT. This CDR3 has 16 residues. With 4 bases clipped from V and 2 bases from J, the junction kept 6 bases outside the gene matches. The CDR3 DNA is TGTGCCAGCAGTTCTAGACTAGCGGAAGCCTACAATGAGCAGTTCTTC. Amino acids: CASSSRLAEAYNEQFF.

This chain connects TRBV7-9 to TRBJ2-1; possible D gene TRBD1, 6 bases. Trimming shortened V by 0 bases and J by 0 bases, and 9 bases separated the two germline ends. The CDR3 is made up of 16 amino acids. Germline CDR1 and CDR2: SEHNR and FQNEAQ (reference sequence). CDR3: CASSLAGGRSYNEQFF. CDR3 coding DNA: TGTGCCAGCAGCTTAGCAGGGGGACGCTCCTACAATGAGCAGTTCTTC. Using reference TRBV7-9 and TRBJ2-1 for the parts outside the CDR3, the full variable domain is DTGVSQNPRHKITKRGQNVTFRCDPISEHNRLYWYRQTLGQGPEFLTYFQNEAQLEKSRLLSDRFSAERPKGSFSTLEIQRTEQGDSAMYLCASSLAGGRSYNEQFFGPGTRLTVL.

The chain couples TRBV24-1 to TRBJ2-3; a possible D gene is TRBD2 (5 bases). This CDR3 region has 16 residues. Germline CDR1 is KGHDR and CDR2 is SFDVKD. V was pared by 4 bases and J by 0 bases, with 13 bases between. The chain's CDR3 is CATSDPGRESTDTQYF. CDR3 coding DNA: TGTGCCACCAGTGACCCCGGAAGGGAGAGCACAGATACGCAGTATTTT.

V is TRBV27 and J is TRBJ1-1; 9 bases align to TRBD1. Losses at the gene ends were 2 bases for V and 1 base for J; bases not matched to a gene: 5. Germline lookup yields CDR1 MNHEY and CDR2 SMNVEV (reference sequence). This CDR3 spans 16 amino acids. CDR3 DNA: TGTGCCAGCAGTTTAATACCGGGACAGGGGAACACTGAAGCTTTCTTT. Translating gives CASSLIPGQGNTEAFF.

The rearrangement links TRBV7-9 to TRBJ1-2, with a possible D match to TRBD1 (6 bases). The CDR3 totals 12 residues. Germline V gene data show CDR1 as SEHNR and CDR2 as FQNEAQ (reference sequence). The ends were cut back, 5 bases at V and 5 bases at J, with 9 bases in the middle. In DNA form, the CDR3 reads TGTGCCAGCAGCGCGGGGGCGTATGGCTACACCTTC. Encoded protein: CASSAGAYGYTF.

V is TRBV21-1 and J is TRBJ2-1; TRBD2 is the table's D call and was not checked against the DNA. TRBV21-1 is classified as a pseudogene. The CDR3 covers 17 residues. The CDR3 reads CAKPPPGSQSSYNEQFF. The CDR3 coding sequence is TGTGCCAAGCCACCTCCCGGGAGCCAAAGCTCCTACAATGAGCAGTTCTTC.

This rearrangement joins TRBV7-3 to TRBJ2-2; D possibly corresponds to TRBD2 (6 bases). The V gene lost 0 bases and the J gene lost 3 bases, with 11 bases spanning the gap. This CDR3 has 16 residues. The germline V gene has CDR1 SGHTA and CDR2 FQGTGA. This chain's CDR3 is CASSLTREVYTGELFF. CDR3 bases: TGTGCCAGCAGCTTAACCAGGGAGGTCTACACCGGGGAGCTGTTTTTT.

The rearrangement links TRBV21-1 to TRBJ2-7; TRBD1 is the table's D call and was not checked against the DNA. TRBV21-1 is reported as a pseudogene. This CDR3 comprises 19 residues. CDR3 residues: CASSPLSRPGGQGSYEQYF. The DNA for the CDR3 is TGTGCCAGCAGTCCTCTATCAAGACCCGGTGGACAGGGATCCTACGAGCAGTACTTC.

The V call is TRBV5-5, the J call TRBJ2-7; D gene ambiguous. Germline loops: CDR1 SGHKS, CDR2 YYEKEE (reference sequence). The CDR3 spans 13 residues. Trimming left V 1 base short and J 6 bases short, with 11 bases between. The CDR3 loop is CASSLMESGEQYF. In nucleotides, the CDR3 is TGTGCCAGCAGCTTGATGGAGTCGGGCGAGCAGTACTTC. Filled out from reference TRBV5-5 and TRBJ2-7, the complete variable domain reads DAGVTQSPTHLIKTRGQQVTLRCSPISGHKSVSWYQQVLGQGPQFIFQYYEKEERGRGNFPDRFSARQFPNYSSELNVNALLLGDSALYLCASSLMESGEQYFGPGTRLTVT.

CDR3 nucleotide sequence: TGTGCCAGCAGTCCCTTTGGGCTAGCGGGACGGGATACGCAGTATTTT. As protein: CASSPFGLAGRDTQYF. This chain joins TRBV28 and TRBJ2-3, with TRBD2 matching over 9 bases. The CDR3 spans 16 residues. V lost 5 bases and J lost 6; bases outside the gene matches: 12. Germline values: CDR1 MDHEN, CDR2 SYDVKM.